The 5 T cell receptor beta chains presented below share a single source sample, sequenced in a study of T cells in Graves' hyperthyroidism and ophthalmopathy. The TCR beta CDR3 regions underwent amplification using RNA transcripts as the source. The HTBI set primed first-round TCR CDR3 RT-PCR. Using its own MiXCR run on the multiplex PCR reads, TCRdb lists one record per CDR3 protein. The sample has around 690,000 distinct CDR3 sequences, around 21% seen once. Sequencing was performed on blood. The origin of the receptors is a man aged 25-40 years with Graves' ophthalmopathy.

The chain links TRBV11-3 to TRBJ2-7; 10 positions agree with TRBD1. This CDR3 is 13 amino acids long. The V gene's germline CDR1 is SGHNT and CDR2 YENEEA. The trim removed 5 bases at V and 6 bases at J, leaving 4 bases unmatched. The CDR3: CASSIRTGGEQYF. CDR3 in DNA: TGTGCCAGCAGCATCCGGACAGGGGGCGAGCAGTACTTC.

This clonotype was seen ten or more times. The chain links TRBV11-2 to TRBJ2-7; D might be TRBD1 (6 bases). This CDR3 has 15 amino acids. CDR1 SGHAT and CDR2 FQNNGV come from the germline V gene. Deletions cut 1 base from V and 6 bases from J, with 16 bases between. The CDR3 coding sequence is TGTGCCAGCAGCTTAGGAGATTACAGGGCAACCGAGCAGTACTTC. As protein: CASSLGDYRATEQYF.

This clonotype showed up many times. V usage is TRBV7-2 and J usage is TRBJ1-1; no definite D call. The CDR3 loop spans 15 amino acids. The germline V gene encodes CDR1 SGHTA and CDR2 FQGNSA. Trimming stripped 4 bases from V and 1 base from J, with 13 bases between. The CDR3 DNA is TGTGCCAGCAGCTCTAGAAGCGGAGAGAACACTGAAGCTTTCTTT. This encodes CASSSRSGENTEAFF.

This clonotype showed up many times. The V call is TRBV6-1, the J call TRBJ2-7; D may be TRBD2 (6 bases). CDR3 length: 13 amino acids. The V gene's germline CDR1 is MNHNS and CDR2 SASEGT. Trimming left V 5 bases short and J 3 bases short, with 11 bases between. CDR3 in amino acids: CASSTGLYYEQYF. CDR3 nucleotide sequence: TGTGCCAGCAGTACGGGACTCTACTACGAGCAGTACTTC.

This clonotype was seen repeatedly, ten times or more. The CDR3 sequence: CASSTGTGGGQPQHF. The CDR3 DNA reads as TGTGCCAGCAGCACCGGGACAGGGGGGGGACAGCCCCAGCATTTT. V gene TRBV28 combines with J gene TRBJ1-5; 11 positions match TRBD1. Looked up from germline, CDR1 is MDHEN and CDR2 is SYDVKM. The CDR3 covers 15 residues. J gave up 7 bases and V 6 bases, and 8 bases lay outside the gene matches.